The 27 T cell receptor beta chains reported below all come from one sample, sequenced in a study of T cell repertoires in cytomegalovirus infection. No antigen has been assigned to these receptors. TCRdb reprocessed the reads via MiXCR and lists one record per CDR3 protein. The data show 800,000 to 950,000 distinct CDR3 sequences, about 33% seen once. The material sequenced was cultured CD8+ T cells from PBMCs, taken from culture after CMV antigen stimulation. The receptors derive from a human donor in good health (CMV status not recorded). Some clones in this sample may be carry-over from other donors' samples.

CDR3 residues: CASSLGGLAGLTDTQYF. The CDR3 DNA is TGTGCCAGCAGCTTAGGGGGACTAGCGGGCCTCACAGATACGCAGTATTTT. The J gene is TRBJ2-3, the V gene TRBV7-3; TRBD2 aligns across 12 bases. Germline loops: CDR1 SGHTA, CDR2 FQGTGA. CDR3 length equals 17 residues. J lost 2 bases, V lost 2 bases, and 5 bases had no gene match. Full variable domain (rest looked up from reference TRBV7-3 and TRBJ2-3): GAGVSQTPSNKVTEKGKYVELRCDPISGHTALYWYRQSLGQGPEFLIYFQGTGAADDSGLPNDRFFAVRPEGSVSTLKIQRTERGDSAVYLCASSLGGLAGLTDTQYFGPGTRLTVL.

The chain employs TRBV7-8 and TRBJ1-1; D gene unclear. The CDR3 is 15 amino acids. V was pared by 5 bases and J by 8 bases, with 21 bases between. Germline assignment: CDR1 SGHVS and CDR2 FQNEAQ. DNA of the CDR3: TGTGCCAGCAGCCCATACTTGGATGCCGGCGCCGAAGCTTTCTTT. This encodes CASSPYLDAGAEAFF.

This clonotype was observed a few times. The CDR3 coding sequence is TGTGCCAGCAGTTTAGTAGTTAGGCGGGACGGGTCCTACAATGAGCAGTTCTTC. This gives the protein CASSLVVRRDGSYNEQFF. This chain joins TRBV27 and TRBJ2-1, with TRBD2 as a possible D gene (6 bases). Trimming removed 2 bases at V and 1 base at J, with 18 bases between. The germline V gene encodes CDR1 MNHEY and CDR2 SMNVEV (reference sequence). CDR3 size: 18 residues.

The rearrangement links TRBV7-8 to TRBJ2-1; TRBD2 matches at 7 bases. Germline-derived CDR1 and CDR2 are SGHVS and FQNEAQ. V lost 5 bases to trimming and J lost 4 bases; unmatched junction nucleotides: 8. The CDR3 has 15 residues. CDR3 coding DNA: TGTGCCAGCAGCATAGGCGGGAGCCGGTACAATGAGCAGTTCTTC. It translates to CASSIGGSRYNEQFF.

The V call is TRBV27, the J call TRBJ1-5; D not certain. V shed 3 bases and J shed 3 bases, with 6 bases lying between them. Looked up from germline, CDR1 is MNHEY and CDR2 is SMNVEV (reference sequence). The CDR3 covers 13 residues. This CDR3 reads CASSFGFNQPQHF. The CDR3 DNA sequence: TGTGCCAGCAGTTTTGGTTTCAATCAGCCCCAGCATTTT.

The CDR3 DNA reads as TGTGCCAGCAGCCCTCGGACAGGGAGCGAAAAACTGTTTTTT. As protein: CASSPRTGSEKLFF. The chain carries TRBV9 and TRBJ1-4; 8 bases are shared with TRBD1. CDR3 length: 14 amino acids. The germline CDR1 and CDR2 sequences are SGDLS and YYNGEE. With V trimmed by 4 bases and J by 8 bases, 7 bases remained unmatched. Full variable domain (remainder filled in from reference TRBV9 and TRBJ1-4): DSGVTQTPKHLITATGQRVTLRCSPRSGDLSVYWYQQSLDQGLQFLIQYYNGEERAKGNILERFSAQQFPDLHSELNLSSLELGDSALYFCASSPRTGSEKLFFGSGTQLSVL.

This clonotype was seen a handful of times. The gene calls are TRBV5-1 and TRBJ2-3; tentative D call: TRBD2 (5 bases). V was pared by 4 bases and J by 5 bases, with 8 bases between. The germline V gene has CDR1 SGHRS and CDR2 YFSETQ. There are 12 residues in the CDR3. The CDR3 spells CASSVGEDTQYF. The CDR3 bases are TGCGCCAGCAGCGTGGGAGAAGATACGCAGTATTTT.

The chain carries TRBV10-2 and TRBJ1-3; the D gene is possibly TRBD1 (6 bases). CDR3 length: 15 residues. The ends were cut back, 0 bases at V and 2 bases at J, with 8 bases in the middle. CDR1 WSHSY and CDR2 SAAADI come from the germline V gene. CDR3 bases: TGCGCCAGCAGTGAGTCGGGGGGGCCTGGAAACACCATATATTTT. Translating gives CASSESGGPGNTIYF.

Concerning this clonotype itself: An end of the junction differs from the germline gene, which may be a read error. The gene calls are TRBV6-1 and TRBJ2-4; 8 bases agree with TRBD1. This CDR3 is built from 14 residues. Germline loops: CDR1 MNHNS, CDR2 SASEGT. This chain's CDR3 is CACRDRSAKNIQYF. DNA of the CDR3: TGTGCCTGCAGGGACAGGTCCGCCAAAAACATTCAGTACTTC.

This clonotype was seen only a few times. The chain recombines TRBV12-3 or TRBV12-4 with TRBJ1-5; 7 bases are a match to TRBD1. This CDR3 comprises 18 residues. V shed 6 bases and J 0 bases; nucleotides not matched to a gene: 14. CDR3 coding DNA: TGTGCCAGCAGCTCCGGGACAGAACCATACTATAGCAATCAGCCCCAGCATTTT. It specifies CASSSGTEPYYSNQPQHF.

The chain links TRBV7-9 to TRBJ1-1, with D possibly being TRBD1 (5 bases). This CDR3 is 14 amino acids long. Germline CDR1 reads SEHNR; CDR2 reads FQNEAQ (reference sequence). V shed 6 bases and J shed 3 bases, with 14 bases lying between them. CDR3 coding DNA: TGTGCCAGCAGTTTTCAGGGACCCGACACTGAAGCTTTCTTT. It yields the protein CASSFQGPDTEAFF.

The DNA of the CDR3 is TGCAGCGTTCAGAATGACAGGGCCCTTAGCACAGATACGCAGTATTTT. Amino acids: CSVQNDRALSTDTQYF. The chain links TRBV29-1 to TRBJ2-3; 7 bases agree with TRBD1. This CDR3 region has 16 residues. J gave up 0 bases and V 5 bases, and 11 bases lay outside the gene matches. Germline CDR1 SQVTM, CDR2 ANQGSEA.

This clonotype was seen only a few times. The chain uses TRBV5-4 and TRBJ2-7; the D gene is possibly TRBD2 (7 bases). The germline gives CDR1 SGHNT, CDR2 YYREEE (reference sequence). Between the trimmed V and J ends, which lost 4 bases and 4 bases, there was a span of 15 bases. The CDR3 is made up of 14 amino acids. The CDR3 region has the DNA TGTGCCAGCAGCACTTGGGGGGGGCGATACGAGCAGTACGTC. Protein: CASSTWGGRYEQYV.

This chain uses TRBV9 with TRBJ1-1; D gene unclear. Trimming pared 4 bases from V and 3 bases from J, leaving 16 bases between. The length of the CDR3 is 15 residues. CDR1 is SGDLS, CDR2 YYNGEE, per germline. CDR3 DNA: TGTGCCAGCAGCCCCCCGGGGAGGGTCGACACTGAAGCTTTCTTT. It yields the protein CASSPPGRVDTEAFF.

This clonotype was seen a handful of times. The chain has TRBV6-2 or TRBV6-3 and TRBJ2-1; D remains unclear. The V end was cut by 2 bases, the J end by 5 bases, with 7 bases between. The germline gives CDR1 MNHEY, CDR2 SVGEGT. The CDR3 has 13 amino acids. The CDR3 protein is CASSYRHNNEQFF. In DNA, the CDR3 is TGTGCCAGCAGTTACAGACATAACAATGAGCAGTTCTTC.

This clonotype was observed a handful of times. The rearrangement uses TRBV7-9 and TRBJ2-7; D not certain. CDR1 SEHNR and CDR2 FQNEAQ come from the germline V gene (reference sequence). The CDR3 contains 13 residues. The V and J ends lost 4 bases and 0 bases respectively, with 7 bases between them. The CDR3 DNA sequence: TGTGCCAGCAGCTCCGAACTCTCCTACGAGCAGTACGTC. As protein: CASSSELSYEQYV.

The sample holds a few counts of this clonotype. The chain has TRBV19 and TRBJ1-2, with D possibly TRBD1 on 6 matching bases. The V and J ends lost 5 bases and 6 bases respectively, with 13 bases between them. This CDR3 spans 13 amino acids. In germline, CDR1 is LNHDA, CDR2 SQIVND (reference sequence). CDR3 sequence reads: CASSSTGRNGYTF. Here the CDR3 DNA reads TGTGCCAGTAGTTCGACAGGACGGAATGGCTACACCTTC. Using reference TRBV19 and TRBJ1-2 for the parts outside the CDR3, the full variable domain is DGGITQSPKYLFRKEGQNVTLSCEQNLNHDAMYWYRQDPGQGLRLIYYSQIVNDFQKGDIAEGYSVSREKKESFPLTVTSAQKNPTAFYLCASSSTGRNGYTFGSGTRLTVV.

The count of this clonotype is one. The chain joins TRBV15 to TRBJ1-1; 8 nucleotides line up with TRBD1. Germline lookup yields CDR1 LNHNV and CDR2 YYDKDF (reference sequence). V gave up 3 bases and J gave up 0 bases; unmatched junction bases: 3. CDR3 length equals 15 residues. The DNA for the CDR3 is TGTGCCACCAGCAGCGACAGGGGCATGAACACTGAAGCTTTCTTT. Its protein product is CATSSDRGMNTEAFF.

In this sample, this clonotype turned up a few times. The chain joins TRBV6-5 to TRBJ2-3, with 7 nucleotides matching TRBD1. With 10 bases clipped from V and 4 bases from J, the junction kept 14 bases outside the gene matches. From germline, CDR1 is MNHEY and CDR2 SVGAGI. The CDR3 is 15 residues long. CDR3 bases: TGTGCCAAAAACCGACAGGGCCTTATTGCAGATACGCAGTATTTT. It is translated as CAKNRQGLIADTQYF.

This clonotype has more than one count but fewer than ten. This chain links TRBV27 with TRBJ2-3; a possible D gene is TRBD2 (5 bases). The CDR3 contains 16 residues. V lost 0 bases, J lost 3 bases, and 13 bases lay in between. Germline V CDR1 and CDR2: MNHEY, SMNVEV (reference sequence). The CDR3 region is CASSLSGSLVTDTQYF. For the CDR3, the DNA is TGTGCCAGCAGTTTATCGGGATCACTAGTTACAGATACGCAGTATTTT.

This clonotype was found a few times. CDR3 DNA: TGTGCCAGCAAAGGACAGGGAGATCCGGGCTACACCTTC. It translates to CASKGQGDPGYTF. The V and J genes are TRBV3-1 and TRBJ1-2; TRBD1 matches at 8 bases. The CDR3 consists of 13 residues. CDR1 and CDR2 from the germline V gene are LGHDT and YNNKEL (reference sequence). Trimming cost V 7 bases and J 8 bases; bases outside gene matches: 9.

The chain is built from TRBV12-3 or TRBV12-4 and TRBJ2-2; the D call may be TRBD1 or TRBD2 (5 bases each). CDR3 length: 13 residues. Trimming took off 7 bases at V and 4 bases at J, with 10 bases between the two ends. The CDR3: CASTIGTTGELFF. The CDR3 DNA sequence: TGTGCCAGCACCATCGGGACCACCGGGGAGCTGTTTTTT.

As to this clonotype: One end of the junction is discordant with germline, which a read error may explain. This chain uses TRBV7-6 with TRBJ1-4; D is ambiguous. This CDR3 has 18 residues. Germline CDR1 and CDR2: SGHVS and FNYEAQ. In DNA form, the CDR3 reads TGTGCCGGCAGCTTACTCCTCGGTGGAGACGCAACTAATGAAAAACTGTTTTTT. Amino acid sequence: CAGSLLLGGDATNEKLFF. Complete variable domain (other parts from reference TRBV7-6 and TRBJ1-4): GAGVSQSPRYKVTKRGQDVALRCDPISGHVSLYWYRQALGQGPEFLTYFNYEAQQDKSGLPNDRFSAERPEGSISTLTIQRTEQRDSAMYRCAGSLLLGGDATNEKLFFGSGTQLSVL.

This clonotype was picked up many times. The chain carries TRBV7-6 and TRBJ1-5, with D unresolved. V dropped 1 base and J dropped 6 bases, with 19 bases sitting between them. Germline loops: CDR1 SGHVS, CDR2 FNYEAQ. This CDR3 has 17 residues. As DNA, the CDR3 is TGTGCCAGCAGCTTAGAGTGGTCAGGCCGTACGGGTCAGCCCCAGCATTTT. The encoded protein is CASSLEWSGRTGQPQHF. The entire variable domain, with the rest obtained from reference TRBV7-6 and TRBJ1-5, is as follows: GAGVSQSPRYKVTKRGQDVALRCDPISGHVSLYWYRQALGQGPEFLTYFNYEAQQDKSGLPNDRFSAERPEGSISTLTIQRTEQRDSAMYRCASSLEWSGRTGQPQHFGDGTRLSIL.

The gene calls are TRBV7-9 and TRBJ1-2; TRBD1 aligns across 8 bases. Germline V gives CDR1 SEHNR, CDR2 FQNEAQ (reference sequence). The CDR3 loop spans 14 amino acids. J gave up 6 bases and V 5 bases, and 8 bases lay outside the gene matches. DNA of the CDR3: TGTGCCAGCAGCGACCACAGGGGGGACAATGGCTACACCTTC. Residues: CASSDHRGDNGYTF.

The chain employs TRBV20-1 and TRBJ2-1, with D perhaps matching TRBD1 (5 bases). This CDR3 comprises 15 residues. Germline V gene data show CDR1 as DFQATT and CDR2 as SNEGSKA (reference sequence). V lost 2 bases and J lost 2, with 13 bases in between. The CDR3 sequence: CSARSPPQAYNEQFF. Here the CDR3 DNA reads TGCAGTGCTAGATCTCCTCCACAGGCCTACAATGAGCAGTTCTTC.

This clonotype was observed a few times. The chain couples TRBV7-9 to TRBJ2-2; D perhaps matches TRBD1 (5 bases). This CDR3 comprises 13 residues. From germline, CDR1 is SEHNR and CDR2 FQNEAQ (reference sequence). The ends were cut back, 5 bases at V and 5 bases at J, with 9 bases in the middle. The CDR3 is CASSRRVTGELFF. Here the CDR3 DNA reads TGTGCCAGCAGCCGCAGGGTAACCGGGGAGCTGTTTTTT.